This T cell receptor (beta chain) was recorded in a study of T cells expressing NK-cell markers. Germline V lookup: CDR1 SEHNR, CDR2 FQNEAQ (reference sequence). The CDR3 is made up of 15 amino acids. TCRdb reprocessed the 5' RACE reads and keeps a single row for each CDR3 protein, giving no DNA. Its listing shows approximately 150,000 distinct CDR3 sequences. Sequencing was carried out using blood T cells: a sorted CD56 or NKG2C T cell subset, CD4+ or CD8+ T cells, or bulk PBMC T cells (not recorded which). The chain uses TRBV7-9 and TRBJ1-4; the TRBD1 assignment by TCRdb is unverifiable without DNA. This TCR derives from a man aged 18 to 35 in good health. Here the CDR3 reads CASSLSNRGEEKLFF.